This is a list of T cell receptor beta chains from one sample in a study of T cells in Graves' hyperthyroidism and ophthalmopathy. TCRdb re-analysed the multiplex PCR reads in MiXCR, keeping a single row per CDR3 protein. The sample lists approximately 500,000 distinct CDR3 sequences; about 43% were seen once. The sample consisted of peripheral blood or thyroid tissue (not recorded which). The receptors shown here come from a woman aged 18-29 years with Graves' hyperthyroidism. The CDR3 runs from the conserved cysteine through the conserved F or W. The D gene is left open where the match is weak. Clone size is not always given. Where it is, it says once, few, many or a class for expanded clones.

V	D	J	length	size	CDR3	DNA
TRBV20-1	.	TRBJ2-7	17	.	CSASGLVIRDAAYEQYF	TGCAGTGCTAGTGGTTTGGTAATCCGGGACGCAGCCTACGAGCAGTACTTC
TRBV18	.	TRBJ1-1	15	few	CASSPSIESNTEAFF	TGTGCCAGCTCACCGAGCATAGAATCGAACACTGAAGCTTTCTTT
TRBV11-2	TRBD1	TRBJ1-2	14	many	CASSLDQTGYGYTF	TGTGCCAGCAGCTTAGATCAGACAGGGTACGGCTACACCTTC
TRBV29-1	.	TRBJ1-2	11	.	CSLAGNYGYTF	TGCAGCTTAGCAGGGAACTATGGCTACACCTTC
TRBV7-6	TRBD1	TRBJ2-7	14	.	CASSRQGAVNEQYF	TGTGCCAGCAGCAGACAGGGGGCCGTAAACGAGCAGTACTTC
TRBV7-9	TRBD1	TRBJ1-4	15	once	CASSNPGTGGEKLFF	TGTGCCAGCAGCAATCCCGGGACAGGGGGTGAAAAACTGTTTTTT
TRBV5-8	.	TRBJ1-2	12	many	CASTPSGYGYTF	TGTGCCAGCACCCCCTCAGGTTATGGCTACACCTTC
TRBV30	TRBD2	TRBJ2-6	14	.	CAWGLGLGTNVLTF	TGTGCCTGGGGACTAGGCTTAGGGACCAACGTCCTGACTTTC
TRBV11-2	.	TRBJ2-1	16	.	CASRLPGSWRGNEQFF	TGTGCCAGCAGGTTGCCTGGGAGCTGGAGGGGCAATGAGCAGTTCTTC
TRBV7-9	.	TRBJ2-7	16	many	CASSLDPMDSSYEQYF	TGTGCCAGCAGCTTAGATCCCATGGACAGTTCCTACGAGCAGTACTTC
TRBV2	.	TRBJ1-1	14	many	CASIQETKGTEAFF	TGTGCCAGCATTCAGGAAACTAAGGGCACTGAAGCTTTCTTT
TRBV15	.	TRBJ2-1	15	.	CATSSDRSSYNEQFF	TGTGCCACCAGCAGTGACAGGAGCTCCTACAATGAGCAGTTCTTC
TRBV7-9	.	TRBJ2-5	13	many	CASSTSRTKTQYF	TGTGCCAGCAGCACCTCACGGACAAAGACCCAGTACTTC
TRBV20-1	TRBD1	TRBJ1-2	16	.	CSAKGDRGLTVYGYTF	TGCAGTGCGAAGGGGGACAGGGGACTGACAGTCTATGGCTACACCTTC
TRBV5-1	TRBD2	TRBJ2-1	16	.	CASSLGAGGSYNEQFF	TGCGCCAGCAGCTTGGGAGCGGGAGGTTCCTACAATGAGCAGTTCTTC
TRBV12-3/TRBV12-4	.	TRBJ1-5	13	.	CASSPERNSPQHF	TGTGCCAGCAGTCCGGAGCGGAACTCGCCCCAGCATTTT
TRBV20-1	TRBD2	TRBJ2-3	14	.	CSASSGRGADTQYF	TGCAGTGCTAGCAGCGGGAGGGGCGCAGATACGCAGTATTTT
TRBV7-2	.	TRBJ1-1	14	many	CASSSTTLGTEAFF	TGTGCCAGCAGCTCAACGACTTTAGGTACTGAAGCTTTCTTT
TRBV2	.	TRBJ2-2	14	.	CASGRSKYTGELFF	TGTGCCAGCGGGAGGTCCAAGTACACCGGGGAGCTGTTTTTT
TRBV5-1	TRBD2	TRBJ2-5	18	.	CASSPGLAGGPFLETQYF	TGCGCCAGCAGCCCCGGACTAGCGGGAGGGCCTTTTCTTGAGACCCAGTACTTC
TRBV2	.	TRBJ2-7	16	once	CASSTGGSSSRHEQYF	TGTGCCAGCAGTACAGGAGGGTCCAGCTCTCGCCACGAGCAGTACTTC
TRBV5-1	.	TRBJ1-1	18	.	CASSGKPVGRRGNTEAFF	TGCGCCAGCAGCGGAAAGCCGGTGGGAAGGAGGGGGAACACTGAAGCTTTCTTT
TRBV7-1	.	TRBJ2-1	15	.	CASSSAGVGYNEQFF	TGTGCCAGCAGCTCAGCGGGAGTGGGCTACAATGAGCAGTTCTTC
TRBV12-3/TRBV12-4	TRBD1	TRBJ2-2	15	many	CASSFDRGDGGELFF	TGTGCCAGCAGTTTTGACAGGGGCGATGGCGGGGAGCTGTTTTTT
TRBV11-2	.	TRBJ2-3	16	.	CASSSSGAGGTDTQYF	TGTGCCAGCAGCTCCTCAGGGGCCGGAGGCACAGATACGCAGTATTTT
TRBV24-1	.	TRBJ2-5	17	many	CATSDPTASRRKETQYF	TGTGCCACCAGTGACCCGACCGCCAGTAGGCGGAAAGAGACCCAGTACTTC
TRBV10-3	.	TRBJ1-3	13	.	CAIRDPGADTIYF	TGTGCCATCAGGGATCCGGGGGCAGACACCATATATTTT
TRBV13	TRBD2	TRBJ2-7	13	.	CASLPQAGAPQYF	TGTGCCAGCTTGCCACAGGCGGGAGCGCCGCAGTACTTC
TRBV7-3	.	TRBJ2-1	17	once	CASSLQGPVSSYNEQFF	TGCGCCAGCAGCTTACAGGGACCGGTAAGCTCCTACAATGAGCAGTTCTTC
TRBV20-1	.	TRBJ1-1	12	.	CSASLGGSEAFF	TGCAGTGCTTCCCTCGGGGGCTCTGAAGCTTTCTTT
TRBV7-2	TRBD2	TRBJ2-7	16	many	CASSLDKVAGSYEQYF	TGTGCCAGCAGCTTAGATAAGGTAGCGGGCTCCTACGAGCAGTACTTC
TRBV20-1	.	TRBJ2-2	15	many	CSVAPLARTTGELFF	TGCAGTGTCGCTCCCCTAGCGCGGACCACCGGGGAGCTGTTTTTT
TRBV2	.	TRBJ2-5	13	.	CATRERTGETQYF	TGTGCCACCAGGGAAAGGACGGGGGAGACCCAGTACTTC
TRBV29-1	.	TRBJ2-7	13	few	CSVEDQGEDEQYF	TGCAGCGTTGAAGATCAGGGGGAGGATGAGCAGTACTTC
TRBV4-2	.	TRBJ1-2	17	many	CASSQAESTSPYYGYTF	TGTGCCAGCAGCCAAGCCGAATCGACTTCCCCGTACTATGGCTACACCTTC
TRBV24-1	.	TRBJ2-1	16	.	CATSDTRPPNYNEQFF	TGTGCCACCAGTGATACCCGGCCACCAAACTACAATGAGCAGTTCTTC
TRBV7-2	TRBD1	TRBJ2-4	13	.	CASNLGTGSIQYF	TGTGCCAGCAACTTAGGGACAGGGAGCATTCAGTACTTC
TRBV12-3/TRBV12-4	TRBD1	TRBJ1-1	14	many	CASTSRQGSTEAFF	TGTGCCAGCACCTCCCGACAGGGTAGCACTGAAGCTTTCTTT
TRBV6-1	.	TRBJ1-5	14	many	CASSGGQLNQPQHF	TGTGCCAGCAGTGGAGGCCAGCTTAATCAGCCCCAGCATTTT
TRBV12-3/TRBV12-4	.	TRBJ1-5	13	few	CASSLASGSYEHF	TGTGCCAGCAGTTTAGCCAGCGGCAGCTACGAGCATTTT
TRBV11-1	TRBD1	TRBJ2-5	16	many	CASSSGTTGGSETQYF	TGTGCCAGCAGCTCGGGGACGACAGGGGGCTCGGAGACCCAGTACTTC
TRBV25-1	.	TRBJ2-5	13	few	CASSEAGLETQYF	TGTGCCAGCAGTGAAGCAGGGTTGGAGACCCAGTACTTC
TRBV15	.	TRBJ1-3	17	many	CATSYPPGLSSGNTIYF	TGTGCCACCAGTTACCCGCCGGGACTTAGCTCTGGAAACACCATATATTTT
TRBV6-5	.	TRBJ2-2	18	.	CASSYSRRWVRDTGELFF	TGTGCCAGCAGTTACTCCAGACGGTGGGTTCGAGACACCGGGGAGCTGTTTTTT
TRBV6-5	TRBD1	TRBJ2-6	16	.	CASSRDSNSGANVLTF	TGTGCCAGCAGTCGGGACAGCAACTCTGGGGCCAACGTCCTGACTTTC
TRBV19	.	TRBJ1-1	14	many	CASSMATLNTEAFF	TGTGCCAGTAGTATGGCAACACTGAACACTGAAGCTTTCTTT
TRBV4-3	.	TRBJ2-2	15	.	CASSQGTGDTGELFF	TGCGCCAGCAGCCAAGGTACCGGAGACACCGGGGAGCTGTTTTTT
TRBV11-2	TRBD1	TRBJ1-5	14	many	CASSYGQVGQPQHF	TGTGCCAGCAGCTATGGACAGGTTGGTCAGCCCCAGCATTTT
TRBV5-1	.	TRBJ1-1	18	.	CASSSRTGYGDMNTEAFF	TGCGCCAGCAGCTCCCGAACAGGGTATGGGGACATGAACACTGAAGCTTTCTTT
TRBV15	.	TRBJ1-2	11	many	CATRAVSGYTF	TGTGCCACCAGGGCTGTATCTGGCTACACCTTC
TRBV29-1	.	TRBJ2-5	14	.	CSVELGTGTETQYF	TGCAGCGTTGAGTTAGGGACTGGGACAGAGACCCAGTACTTC
TRBV29-1	TRBD1	TRBJ1-2	14	.	CSSPLQGANGGYTF	TGCAGCTCACCCTTACAGGGGGCGAACGGTGGCTACACCTTC
TRBV7-3	.	TRBJ2-3	14	few	CASSTTPHTDTQYF	TGTGCCAGCAGTACGACGCCGCACACAGATACGCAGTATTTT